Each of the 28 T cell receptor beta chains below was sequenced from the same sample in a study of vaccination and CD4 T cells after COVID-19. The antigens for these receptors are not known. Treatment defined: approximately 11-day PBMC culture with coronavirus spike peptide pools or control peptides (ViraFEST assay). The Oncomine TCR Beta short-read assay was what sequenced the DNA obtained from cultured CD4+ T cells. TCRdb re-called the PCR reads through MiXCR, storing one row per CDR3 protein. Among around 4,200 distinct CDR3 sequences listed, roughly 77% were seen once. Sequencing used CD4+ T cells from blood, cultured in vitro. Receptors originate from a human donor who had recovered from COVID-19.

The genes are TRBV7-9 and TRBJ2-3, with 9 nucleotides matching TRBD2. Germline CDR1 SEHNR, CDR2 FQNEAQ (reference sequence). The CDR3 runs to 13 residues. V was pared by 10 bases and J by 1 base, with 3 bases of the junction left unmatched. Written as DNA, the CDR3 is TGTGCCACACAGCGGGGGGGCACAGATACGCAGTATTTT. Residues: CATQRGGTDTQYF.

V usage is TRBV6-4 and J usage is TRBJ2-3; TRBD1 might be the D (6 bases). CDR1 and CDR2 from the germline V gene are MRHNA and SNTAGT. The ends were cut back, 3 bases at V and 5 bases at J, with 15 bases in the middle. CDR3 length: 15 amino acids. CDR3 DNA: TGTGCCAGCAGTGAGAGCCGAGGGGGTGGAGATACGCAGTATTTT. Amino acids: CASSESRGGGDTQYF.

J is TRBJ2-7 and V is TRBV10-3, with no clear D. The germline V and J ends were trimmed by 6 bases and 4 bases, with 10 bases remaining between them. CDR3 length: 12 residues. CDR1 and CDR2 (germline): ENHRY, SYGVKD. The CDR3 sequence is CAISPDFYEQYF. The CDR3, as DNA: TGTGCCATCAGCCCGGATTTTTACGAGCAGTACTTC.

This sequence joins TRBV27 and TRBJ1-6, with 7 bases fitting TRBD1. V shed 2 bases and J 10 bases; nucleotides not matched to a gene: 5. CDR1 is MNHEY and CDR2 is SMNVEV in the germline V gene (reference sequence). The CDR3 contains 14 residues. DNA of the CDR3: TGTGCCAGCAGTTTAGACAGGGTGAGGTCACCCCTCCACTTT. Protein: CASSLDRVRSPLHF.

CDR3: CAWNWDRGAGELFF. The CDR3 DNA follows: TGTGCCTGGAATTGGGACAGGGGAGCCGGGGAGCTGTTTTTT. V usage is TRBV30 and J usage is TRBJ2-2, with TRBD1 matching over 10 bases. This CDR3 spans 14 amino acids. V was pared by 4 bases and J by 6 bases, with 5 bases of the junction left unmatched. Germline V lookup: CDR1 GTSNPN, CDR2 SVGIG (reference sequence).

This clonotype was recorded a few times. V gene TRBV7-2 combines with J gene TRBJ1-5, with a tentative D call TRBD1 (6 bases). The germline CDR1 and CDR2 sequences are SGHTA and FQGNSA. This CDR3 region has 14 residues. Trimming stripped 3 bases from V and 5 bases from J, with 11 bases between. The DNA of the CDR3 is TGTGCCAGCAGCTTCTTAGGGGGATATCAGCCCCAGCATTTT. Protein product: CASSFLGGYQPQHF.

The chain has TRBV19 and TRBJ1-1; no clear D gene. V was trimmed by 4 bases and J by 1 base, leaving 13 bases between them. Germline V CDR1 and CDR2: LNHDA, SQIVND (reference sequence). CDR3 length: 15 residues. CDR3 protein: CASSSPVQKNTEAFF. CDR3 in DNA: TGTGCCAGTAGTAGCCCGGTACAGAAGAACACTGAAGCTTTCTTT.

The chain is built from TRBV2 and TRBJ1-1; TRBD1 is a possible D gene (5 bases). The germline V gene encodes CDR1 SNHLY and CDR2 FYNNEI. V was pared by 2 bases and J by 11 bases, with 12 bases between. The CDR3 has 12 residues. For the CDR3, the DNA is TGTGCCAGCAGTGAAAGTGGTGGGACCGCTTTCTTT. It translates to CASSESGGTAFF.

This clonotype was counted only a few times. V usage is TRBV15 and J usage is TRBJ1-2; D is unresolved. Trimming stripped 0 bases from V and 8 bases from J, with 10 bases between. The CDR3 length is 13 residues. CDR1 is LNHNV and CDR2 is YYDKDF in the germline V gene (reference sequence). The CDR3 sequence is CATSREGTRGYTF. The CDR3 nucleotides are TGTGCCACCAGCAGAGAGGGCACCAGGGGCTACACCTTC. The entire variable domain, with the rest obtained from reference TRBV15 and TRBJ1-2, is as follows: DAMVIQNPRYQVTQFGKPVTLSCSQTLNHNVMYWYQQKSSQAPKLLFHYYDKDFNNEADTPDNFQSRRPNTSFCFLDIRSPGLGDTAMYLCATSREGTRGYTFGSGTRLTVV.

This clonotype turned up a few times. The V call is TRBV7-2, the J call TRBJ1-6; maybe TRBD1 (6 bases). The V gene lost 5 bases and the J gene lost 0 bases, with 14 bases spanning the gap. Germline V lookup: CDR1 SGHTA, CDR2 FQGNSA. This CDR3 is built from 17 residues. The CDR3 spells CASSPRTASSYNSPLHF. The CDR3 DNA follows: TGTGCCAGCAGCCCCAGGACAGCTAGCTCCTATAATTCACCCCTCCACTTT.

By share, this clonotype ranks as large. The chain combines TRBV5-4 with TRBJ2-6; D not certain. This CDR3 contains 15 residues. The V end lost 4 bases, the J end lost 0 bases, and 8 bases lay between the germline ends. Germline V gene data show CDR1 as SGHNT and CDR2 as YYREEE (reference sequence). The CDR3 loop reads CASSRWGSGANVLTF. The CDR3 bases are TGTGCCAGCAGCCGGTGGGGCTCTGGGGCCAACGTCCTGACTTTC. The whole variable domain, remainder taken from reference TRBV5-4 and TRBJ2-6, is ETGVTQSPTHLIKTRGQQVTLRCSSQSGHNTVSWYQQALGQGPQFIFQYYREEENGRGNFPPRFSGLQFPNYSSELNVNALELDDSALYLCASSRWGSGANVLTFGAGSRLTVL.

The CDR3 DNA is TGTGCCAGCAGCTCCTTGGACATTCACGAGCAGTACTTC. Translation: CASSSLDIHEQYF. V usage is TRBV7-9 and J usage is TRBJ2-7; TRBD1 is a possible D gene (5 bases). Per germline, CDR1 SEHNR and CDR2 FQNEAQ (reference sequence). CDR3 length: 13 residues. With 4 bases removed from V and 5 bases from J, the gap between germline ends came to 12 bases.

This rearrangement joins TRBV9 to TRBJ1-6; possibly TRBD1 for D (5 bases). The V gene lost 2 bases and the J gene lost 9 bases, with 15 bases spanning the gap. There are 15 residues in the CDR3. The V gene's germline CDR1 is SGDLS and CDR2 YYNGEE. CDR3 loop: CASSVSTGLGSPLHF. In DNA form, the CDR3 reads TGTGCCAGCAGCGTGTCAACAGGTTTGGGTTCACCCCTCCACTTT.

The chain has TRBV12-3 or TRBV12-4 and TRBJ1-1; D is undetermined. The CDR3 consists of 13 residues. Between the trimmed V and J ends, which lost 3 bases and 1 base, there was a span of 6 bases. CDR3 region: CASSFGANTEAFF. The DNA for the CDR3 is TGTGCCAGCAGTTTTGGCGCGAACACTGAAGCTTTCTTT.

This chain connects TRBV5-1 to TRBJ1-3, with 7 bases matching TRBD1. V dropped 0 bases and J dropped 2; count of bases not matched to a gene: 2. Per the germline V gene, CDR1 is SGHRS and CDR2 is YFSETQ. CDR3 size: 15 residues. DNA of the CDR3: TGCGCCAGCAGCTTGGCTGGGACAGCTGGAAACACCATATATTTT. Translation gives CASSLAGTAGNTIYF.

The CDR3 sequence: CASTDQGGIGSPLHF. CDR3 DNA sequence: TGTGCCAGCACAGATCAGGGGGGAATTGGTTCACCCCTCCACTTT. The V gene is TRBV18, the J gene TRBJ1-6; TRBD1 aligns across 7 bases. Germline V gene data show CDR1 as KGHSH and CDR2 as LQKENI. CDR3 length equals 15 residues. Unmatched junction bases numbered 13, after V lost 8 bases and J lost 9 bases.

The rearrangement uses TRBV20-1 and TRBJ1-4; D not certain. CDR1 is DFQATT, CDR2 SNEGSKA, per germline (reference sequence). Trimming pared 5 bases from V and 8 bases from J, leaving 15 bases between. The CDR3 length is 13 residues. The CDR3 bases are TGCAGTGCTCCCGAGGAAGGGCACGAAAAACTGTTTTTT. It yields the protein CSAPEEGHEKLFF.

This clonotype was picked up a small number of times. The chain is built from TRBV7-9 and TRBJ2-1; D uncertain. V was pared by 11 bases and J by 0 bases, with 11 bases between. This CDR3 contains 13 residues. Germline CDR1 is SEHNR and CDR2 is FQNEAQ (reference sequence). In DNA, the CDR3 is TGTGCCTGCATCCCGAGCTCCTACAATGAGCAGTTCTTC. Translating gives CACIPSSYNEQFF.

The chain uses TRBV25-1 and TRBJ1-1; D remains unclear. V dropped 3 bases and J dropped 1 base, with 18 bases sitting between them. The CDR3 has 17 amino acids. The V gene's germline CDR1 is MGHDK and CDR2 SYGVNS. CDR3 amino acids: CASSDFRSGPRNTEAFF. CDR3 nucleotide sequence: TGTGCCAGCAGTGATTTTCGAAGTGGGCCGAGGAACACTGAAGCTTTCTTT.

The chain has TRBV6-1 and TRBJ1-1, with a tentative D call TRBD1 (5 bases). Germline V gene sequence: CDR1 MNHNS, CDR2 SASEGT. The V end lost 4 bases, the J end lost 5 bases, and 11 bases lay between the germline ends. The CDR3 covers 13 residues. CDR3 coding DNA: TGTGCCAGCAGTGTGCCCGGGGGGACTGAAGCTTTCTTT. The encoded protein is CASSVPGGTEAFF.

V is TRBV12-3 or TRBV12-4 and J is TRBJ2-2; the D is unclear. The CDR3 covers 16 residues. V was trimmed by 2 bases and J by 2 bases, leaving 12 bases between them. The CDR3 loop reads CASSLSGIGNTGELFF. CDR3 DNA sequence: TGTGCCAGCAGTTTAAGTGGCATCGGTAACACCGGGGAGCTGTTTTTT.

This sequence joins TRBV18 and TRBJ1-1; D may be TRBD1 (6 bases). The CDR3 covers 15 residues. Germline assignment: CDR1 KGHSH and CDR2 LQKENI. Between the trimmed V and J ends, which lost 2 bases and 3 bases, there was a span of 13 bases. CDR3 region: CASSPWTSGDTEAFF. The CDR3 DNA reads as TGTGCCAGCTCACCATGGACCTCAGGGGACACTGAAGCTTTCTTT.

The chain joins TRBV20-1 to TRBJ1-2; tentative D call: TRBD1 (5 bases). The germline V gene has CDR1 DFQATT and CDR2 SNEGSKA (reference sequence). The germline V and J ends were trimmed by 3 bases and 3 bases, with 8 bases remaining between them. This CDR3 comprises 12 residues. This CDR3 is CSARTTDYGYTF. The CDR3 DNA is TGCAGTGCTAGGACGACAGACTATGGCTACACCTTC.

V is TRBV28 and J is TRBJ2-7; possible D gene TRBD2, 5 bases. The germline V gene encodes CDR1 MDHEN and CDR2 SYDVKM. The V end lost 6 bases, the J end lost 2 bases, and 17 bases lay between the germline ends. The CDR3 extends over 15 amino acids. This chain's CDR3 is CASSRGSLGTYEQYF. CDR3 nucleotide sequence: TGTGCCAGCAGCCGTGGGAGCCTTGGTACCTACGAGCAGTACTTC.

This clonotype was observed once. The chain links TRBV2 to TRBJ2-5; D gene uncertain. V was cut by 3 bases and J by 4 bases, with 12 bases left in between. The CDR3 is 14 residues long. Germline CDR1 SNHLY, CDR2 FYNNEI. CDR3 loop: CASSEGFFGETQYF. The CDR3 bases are TGTGCCAGCAGTGAGGGCTTCTTTGGAGAGACCCAGTACTTC.

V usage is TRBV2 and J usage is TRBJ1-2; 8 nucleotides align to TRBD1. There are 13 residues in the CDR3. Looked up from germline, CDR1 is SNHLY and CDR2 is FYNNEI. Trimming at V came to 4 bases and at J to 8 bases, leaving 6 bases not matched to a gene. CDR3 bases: TGTGCCAGCAGTGCGACAGGGGACGGCGGCTACACCTTC. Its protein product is CASSATGDGGYTF.

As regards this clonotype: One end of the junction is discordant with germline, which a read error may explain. The CDR3 DNA follows: TGTGCCAGCAGCTTGGCCCAGGGACAGCTCTATGGCTACACCTTT. Translated, it gives CASSLAQGQLYGYTF. V gene TRBV5-4 combines with J gene TRBJ1-2; TRBD1 agrees at 7 bases. The germline gives CDR1 SGHNT, CDR2 YYREEE (reference sequence). The length of the CDR3 is 15 residues.

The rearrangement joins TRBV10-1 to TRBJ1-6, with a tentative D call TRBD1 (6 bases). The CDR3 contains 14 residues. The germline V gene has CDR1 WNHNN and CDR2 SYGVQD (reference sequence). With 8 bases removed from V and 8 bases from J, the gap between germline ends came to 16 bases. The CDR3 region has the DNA TGCGCCAGCCCTACAGGGCGAGGATATTCACCCCTCCACTTT. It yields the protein CASPTGRGYSPLHF.